The present entry profiles one T cell receptor (beta chain) with its context. Its antigen is unknown. The data belong to a study of cytomegalovirus exposure and HLA in healthy donors. Vbeta (60) and Jbeta (13) primers were used in the PCR. Sequenced by immunoSEQ multiplex PCR; TCRdb stores in-frame clones only, minus some. The sample has 150,000 to 200,000 clones, over 70% seen once. Study-level results: Clonal expansion was found to be greater in HLA-associated TCR beta chains than in equally common others in a later analysis. Prior analysis indicated that the majority of TCR beta V segments exhibited productivity approximately 87% or approximately 30% of the time. HLA alleles showed associations with 15,000 to 20,000 TCR beta sequences in a later analysis, at a 0.05 false discovery rate.

Between the trimmed V and J ends, which lost 3 bases and 2 bases, there was a span of 17 bases. Germline values: CDR1 SGHNT, CDR2 YYREEE (reference sequence). The CDR3 is made up of 16 amino acids. The sequencing sample was made of PBMCs. This chain connects TRBV5-4 to TRBJ1-2; D is perhaps TRBD1 (5 bases). This TCR was sampled from a woman between 18 and 29 years old in good health and CMV-seropositive. Written as DNA, the CDR3 is TGTGCCAGCAGCTATTGGGGCGACAGTCCCAACTATGGCTACACCTTC. Its translation: CASSYWGDSPNYGYTF. Drawing the rest from reference TRBV5-4 and TRBJ1-2, the complete variable domain is ETGVTQSPTHLIKTRGQQVTLRCSSQSGHNTVSWYQQALGQGPQFIFQYYREEENGRGNFPPRFSGLQFPNYSSELNVNALELDDSALYLCASSYWGDSPNYGYTFGSGTRLTVV.